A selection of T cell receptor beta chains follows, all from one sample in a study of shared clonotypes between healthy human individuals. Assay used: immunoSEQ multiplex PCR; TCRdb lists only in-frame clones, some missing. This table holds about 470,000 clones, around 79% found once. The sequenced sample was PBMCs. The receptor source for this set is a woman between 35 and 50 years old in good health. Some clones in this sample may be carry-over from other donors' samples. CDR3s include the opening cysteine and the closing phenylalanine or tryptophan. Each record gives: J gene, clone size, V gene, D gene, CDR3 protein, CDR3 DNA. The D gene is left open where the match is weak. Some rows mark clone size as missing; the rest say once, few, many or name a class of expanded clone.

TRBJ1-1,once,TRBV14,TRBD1,CASSQDGQGRRAEAFF,TGTGCCAGCAGCCAAGATGGACAGGGAAGAAGAGCTGAAGCTTTCTTT
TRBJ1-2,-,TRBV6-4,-,CASSVGGYGYTF,TGTGCCAGCAGTGTGGGGGGGTATGGCTACACCTTC
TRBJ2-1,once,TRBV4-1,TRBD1,CASSQRTGSSYNEQFF,TGCGCCAGCAGCCAGCGGACAGGCAGCTCCTACAATGAGCAGTTCTTC
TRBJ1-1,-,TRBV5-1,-,CASTEDINTEAFF,TGCGCCAGCACAGAAGATATAAACACTGAAGCTTTCTTT
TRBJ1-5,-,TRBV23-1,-,CASSQGLRWGNQPQHF,TGCGCCAGCAGTCAAGGCTTAAGGTGGGGCAATCAGCCCCAGCATTTT
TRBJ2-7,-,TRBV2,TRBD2,CASSELSLAGGGEQYF,TGTGCCAGCAGTGAACTCAGTCTAGCGGGAGGTGGCGAGCAGTACTTC
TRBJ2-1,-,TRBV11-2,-,CASSLGNEQFF,TGTGCCAGCAGCTTAGGTAATGAGCAGTTCTTC
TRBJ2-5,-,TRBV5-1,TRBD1,CASSLAPTGVETQYF,TGCGCCAGCAGCTTAGCCCCGACAGGGGTGGAGACCCAGTACTTC
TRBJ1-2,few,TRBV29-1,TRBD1,CSVGGRTGGDYGYTF,TGCAGCGTTGGAGGGAGGACAGGGGGTGACTATGGCTACACCTTC
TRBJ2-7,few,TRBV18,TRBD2,CASSEGLAELSYEQYF,TGTGCCAGCTCAGAAGGACTAGCGGAGCTTTCCTACGAGCAGTACTTC
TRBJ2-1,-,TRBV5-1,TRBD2,CASSWTSRNEQFF,TGCGCCAGCAGCTGGACTAGCCGGAATGAGCAGTTCTTC
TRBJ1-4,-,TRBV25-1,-,CASMGTGDEKLFF,TGTGCCAGCATGGGAACCGGGGATGAAAAACTGTTTTTT
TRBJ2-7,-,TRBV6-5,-,CASSFGISYEQYF,TGTGCCAGCAGTTTCGGAATATCCTACGAGCAGTACTTC
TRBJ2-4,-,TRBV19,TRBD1,CASSIPRQGTSIQYF,TGTGCCAGTAGTATCCCGCGACAGGGGACGTCCATTCAGTACTTC
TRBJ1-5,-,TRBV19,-,CASSHRRQFSSNQPQHF,TGTGCCAGTAGTCATAGGAGACAGTTTTCTAGCAATCAGCCCCAGCATTTT
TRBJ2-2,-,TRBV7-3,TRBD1,CASSALQGAGTGELFF,TGTGCCAGCAGCGCACTACAGGGGGCGGGCACCGGGGAGCTGTTTTTT
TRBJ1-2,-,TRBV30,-,CAWSISENYGYTF,TGTGCCTGGAGTATTTCGGAGAACTATGGCTACACCTTC
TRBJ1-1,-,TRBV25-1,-,CASSDRVGTEAFF,TGTGCCAGCAGTGACCGGGTGGGAACTGAAGCTTTCTTT
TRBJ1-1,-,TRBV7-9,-,CASNGEGGEAFF,TGTGCCAGCAACGGGGAGGGTGGTGAAGCTTTCTTT
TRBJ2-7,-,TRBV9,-,CASSVGGSLSEQYF,TGTGCCAGCAGCGTAGGAGGTAGCTTGAGCGAGCAGTACTTC
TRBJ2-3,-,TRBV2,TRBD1,CASSEQGDTQYF,TGTGCCAGCAGCGAACAGGGGGATACGCAGTATTTT
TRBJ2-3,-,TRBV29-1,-,CSVVSSTAGDTQYF,TGCAGCGTTGTTTCATCGACCGCCGGAGATACGCAGTATTTT
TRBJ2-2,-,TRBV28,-,CASSLDSWGTGELFF,TGTGCCAGCAGTTTAGACAGCTGGGGCACCGGGGAGCTGTTTTTT
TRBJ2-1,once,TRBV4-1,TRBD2,CASSRTSGDYNEQFF,TGCGCCAGCAGCCGGACTAGCGGGGATTACAATGAGCAGTTCTTC
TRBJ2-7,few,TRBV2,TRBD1,CASSLDRGSYEQYF,TGTGCCAGCAGTTTGGACAGGGGATCCTACGAGCAGTACTTC
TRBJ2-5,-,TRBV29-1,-,CSVEEYRQETQYF,TGCAGCGTTGAAGAGTACAGGCAAGAGACCCAGTACTTC
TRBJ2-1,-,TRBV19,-,CASSIDRSKEQFF,TGTGCCAGTAGTATAGATCGATCTAAAGAGCAGTTCTTC
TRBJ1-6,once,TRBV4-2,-,CASSQSMGHTPLHF,TGTGCCAGCAGCCAATCGATGGGACACACACCCCTCCACTTT
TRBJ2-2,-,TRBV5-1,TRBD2,CASGILGLGAGELFF,TGCGCCAGCGGAATATTGGGACTAGGGGCAGGGGAGCTGTTTTTT
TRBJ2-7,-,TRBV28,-,CASSPIRAAHEQYF,TGTGCCAGCAGTCCGATCAGAGCAGCGCACGAGCAGTACTTC
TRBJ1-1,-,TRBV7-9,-,CASSLNSLNTEAFF,TGTGCCAGCAGCTTGAACAGCCTGAACACTGAAGCTTTCTTT
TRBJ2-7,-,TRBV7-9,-,CASSLGTRAGYEQYF,TGTGCCAGCAGCTTAGGAACAAGGGCGGGCTACGAGCAGTACTTC
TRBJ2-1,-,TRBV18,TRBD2,CASSQGGLAGGLNEQFF,TGTGCCAGCTCACAAGGGGGCTTAGCGGGAGGACTTAATGAGCAGTTCTTC
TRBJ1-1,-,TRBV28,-,CASSLRQADSEAFF,TGTGCCAGCAGTTTAAGACAGGCGGACTCTGAAGCTTTCTTT
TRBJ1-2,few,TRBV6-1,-,CASSEAFFGLNYGYTF,TGTGCCAGCAGTGAAGCGTTTTTCGGCCTTAACTATGGCTACACCTTC
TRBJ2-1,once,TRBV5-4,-,CASSLRLADNEQFF,TGTGCCAGCAGCTTGCGGTTAGCGGACAATGAGCAGTTCTTC
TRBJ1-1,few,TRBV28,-,CASSLAAGGAFF,TGTGCCAGCAGTTTAGCGGCGGGCGGAGCTTTCTTT
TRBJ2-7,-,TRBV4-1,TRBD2,CASSQDRSSGYEQYF,TGCGCCAGCAGCCAAGATCGTTCTAGCGGCTACGAGCAGTACTTC
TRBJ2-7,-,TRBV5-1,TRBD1,CASSVTGDLSYEQYF,TGCGCCAGCAGCGTGACAGGGGACCTCTCCTACGAGCAGTACTTC
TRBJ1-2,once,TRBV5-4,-,CASSPGRLTDGYTF,TGTGCCAGCAGCCCTGGGCGATTAACTGATGGCTACACCTTC
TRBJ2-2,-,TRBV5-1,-,CASSFSPRGAGTGELFF,TGCGCCAGCAGCTTTAGCCCCCGAGGGGCCGGTACCGGGGAGCTGTTTTTT
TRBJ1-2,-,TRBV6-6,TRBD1,CASSRRQGQEGYTF,TGTGCCAGCAGTCGGAGACAGGGTCAGGAAGGCTACACCTTC
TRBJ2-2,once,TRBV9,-,CASSEFGTHTGELFF,TGTGCCAGCAGCGAATTCGGGACCCACACCGGGGAGCTGTTTTTT
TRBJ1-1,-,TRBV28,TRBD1,CASSTRTGSLTEAFF,TGTGCCAGCAGTACGCGGACAGGGTCTTTAACTGAAGCTTTCTTT
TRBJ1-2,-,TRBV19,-,CASSPPWGGSQAFGYGYTF,TGTGCCAGTAGTCCGCCCTGGGGTGGGTCACAGGCGTTCGGCTATGGCTACACCTTC
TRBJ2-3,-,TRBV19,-,CASSFTFLGTGTDTQYF,TGTGCCAGTAGTTTCACTTTTTTAGGGACTGGCACAGATACGCAGTATTTT
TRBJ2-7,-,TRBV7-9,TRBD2,CASSSPPSGGSLDEQYF,TGTGCCAGCAGCTCCCCTCCTAGCGGAGGTTCCCTTGACGAGCAGTACTTC
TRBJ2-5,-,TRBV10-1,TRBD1,CASSEAAPTGDETQYF,TGCGCCAGCAGTGAGGCCGCGCCGACAGGGGATGAGACCCAGTACTTC
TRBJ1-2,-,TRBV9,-,CASSPDRNYGYTF,TGTGCCAGCAGCCCCGACAGGAACTATGGCTACACCTTC
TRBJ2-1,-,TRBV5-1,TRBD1,CASSFGGQELYNEQFF,TGCGCCAGCAGCTTTGGAGGACAGGAGCTTTACAATGAGCAGTTCTTC
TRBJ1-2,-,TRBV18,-,CASSPLGAGYTF,TGTGCCAGCTCACCACTGGGGGCCGGCTACACCTTC
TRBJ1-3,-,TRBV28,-,CASWGGVASGNTIYF,TGTGCCAGCTGGGGAGGGGTTGCCTCTGGAAACACCATATATTTT
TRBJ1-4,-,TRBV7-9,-,CASSPRYEERANEKLFF,TGTGCCAGCAGCCCCCGCTATGAGGAGCGGGCTAATGAAAAACTGTTTTTT
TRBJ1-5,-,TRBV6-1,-,CASVQGLGGPQHF,TGTGCCAGCGTTCAGGGGCTCGGAGGGCCCCAGCATTTT
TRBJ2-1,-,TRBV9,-,CASSPYAAGEQFF,TGTGCCAGCAGCCCTTACGCAGCCGGTGAGCAGTTCTTC